The 8 T cell receptor beta chains in this list originate from one sample, sequenced in a study of blood T cell repertoires in COVID-19. Profiling relied on immunoSEQ multiplex PCR, and the TCRdb table lists in-frame clones only, not all of them. The sample has roughly 280,000 clones, more than 80% seen once. The specimen sequenced was PBMCs or T cells enriched from blood (not recorded which). Receptor source: a woman between 18 and 29 years old who had recovered from COVID-19.

This clone was recorded once. The V and J genes are TRBV10-3 and TRBJ1-2, with D perhaps matching TRBD1 (6 bases). The V end was cut by 2 bases, the J end by 7 bases, with 11 bases between. This CDR3 has 13 residues. CDR1 ENHRY and CDR2 SYGVKD come from the germline V gene. CDR3 amino acids: CAISEVGQSGYTF. CDR3 bases: TGTGCCATCAGTGAGGTAGGACAGAGTGGCTACACCTTC.

The chain is built from TRBV5-8 and TRBJ1-2; the match to TRBD1 covers 7 bases. The CDR3 has 14 residues. The junction had 3 bases not matched to a gene; V was cut back by 0 bases and J by 4 bases. CDR1 and CDR2 (germline): SGHTS, YDEGEE. CDR3 DNA: TGTGCCAGCAGCTTGGGGGACAGAATCTATGGCTACACCTTC. Residues: CASSLGDRIYGYTF.

The V call is TRBV5-6, the J call TRBJ2-1, with TRBD2 identical over 8 bases. Germline CDR1 is SGHDT and CDR2 is YYEEEE. The ends lost 0 bases at V and 6 bases at J; junction bases unmatched: 8. The CDR3 is made up of 16 amino acids. CDR3 sequence (DNA): TGTGCCAGCAGCTTGGTTCGCGGGGGGACTTTCAATGAGCAGTTCTTC. Amino acids: CASSLVRGGTFNEQFF.

This chain connects TRBV5-3 to TRBJ1-6, with 8 positions matching TRBD1. TRBV5-3 belongs to the ORF category, with a function that is uncertain. The V gene end was trimmed by 5 bases and the J gene end by 2 bases; junction bases not matched to a gene: 6. The CDR3 is 16 amino acids. The CDR3 here is CARRYRGIPYNSPLHF. CDR3 bases: TGTGCCAGAAGATACAGGGGGATACCCTATAATTCACCCCTCCACTTT.

The chain has TRBV24-1 and TRBJ2-1; 8 bases line up with TRBD1. V dropped 6 bases and J dropped 8; count of bases not matched to a gene: 8. Germline CDR1 reads KGHDR; CDR2 reads SFDVKD. The CDR3 loop spans 14 amino acids. CDR3 sequence: CATSTGGWGDEQFF. CDR3 DNA sequence: TGTGCCACCAGTACAGGGGGGTGGGGGGATGAGCAGTTCTTC.

The chain carries TRBV5-1 and TRBJ2-5; 12 bases map to TRBD2. V lost 3 bases to trimming and J lost 5 bases; unmatched junction nucleotides: 5. The CDR3 has 15 residues. Germline-derived CDR1 and CDR2 are SGHRS and YFSETQ. The CDR3 nucleotides are TGCGCCAGCAGCTCTAGCGGGGGGGCCGGGGAGACCCAGTACTTC. Its translation: CASSSSGGAGETQYF.

The V call is TRBV6-1, the J call TRBJ1-1, with 8 bases matching TRBD1. CDR1 and CDR2 (germline): MNHNS, SASEGT. The CDR3 contains 14 residues. V trimming: 3 bases; J trimming: 6 bases; junction bases outside the gene matches: 6. The CDR3 spells CASSDGQGLSEAFF. The DNA for the CDR3 is TGTGCCAGCAGTGACGGACAGGGTCTTTCTGAAGCTTTCTTT.

The chain has TRBV3-1 (or the pseudogene TRBV3-2) and TRBJ1-6; the D gene is possibly TRBD1 (5 bases). The V gene's germline CDR1 is LGHDT and CDR2 YNNKEL (reference sequence). Trimming removed 5 bases from V and 6 bases from J, with 17 bases in between. This CDR3 has 16 amino acids. The CDR3 loop is CASSFFRAGSNSPLHF. The CDR3 DNA follows: TGTGCCAGCAGCTTCTTCAGGGCAGGTTCTAATTCACCCCTCCACTTT.